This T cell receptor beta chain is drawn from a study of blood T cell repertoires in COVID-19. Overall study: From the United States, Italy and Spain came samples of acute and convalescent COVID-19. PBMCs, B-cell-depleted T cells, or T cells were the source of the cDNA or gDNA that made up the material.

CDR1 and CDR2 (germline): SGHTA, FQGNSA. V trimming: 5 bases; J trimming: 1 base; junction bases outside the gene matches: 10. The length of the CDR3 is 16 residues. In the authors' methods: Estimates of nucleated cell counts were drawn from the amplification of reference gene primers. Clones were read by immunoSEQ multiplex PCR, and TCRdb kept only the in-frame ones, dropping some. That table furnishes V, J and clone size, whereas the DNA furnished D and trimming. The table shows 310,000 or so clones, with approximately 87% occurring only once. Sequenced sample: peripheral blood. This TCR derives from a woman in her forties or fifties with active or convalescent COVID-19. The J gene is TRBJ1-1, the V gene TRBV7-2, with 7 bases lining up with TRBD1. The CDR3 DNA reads TGTGCCAGCAGCCTTATGCCGACAGGGCCGAACACTGAAGCTTTCTTT. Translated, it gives CASSLMPTGPNTEAFF.